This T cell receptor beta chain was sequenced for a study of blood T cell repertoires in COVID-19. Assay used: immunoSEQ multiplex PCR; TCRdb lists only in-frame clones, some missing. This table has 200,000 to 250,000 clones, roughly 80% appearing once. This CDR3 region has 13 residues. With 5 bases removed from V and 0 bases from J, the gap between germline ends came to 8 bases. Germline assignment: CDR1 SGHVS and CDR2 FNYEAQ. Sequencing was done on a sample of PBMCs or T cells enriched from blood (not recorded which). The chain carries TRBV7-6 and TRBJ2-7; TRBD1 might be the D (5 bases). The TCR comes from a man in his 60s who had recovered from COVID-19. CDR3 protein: CASSPQVSYEQYF. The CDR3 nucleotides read TGTGCCAGCAGCCCACAGGTCTCCTACGAGCAGTACTTC.